This TCR beta chain was captured in a study of cytomegalovirus exposure and HLA in healthy donors. Findings and caveats of the study: As a later analysis showed, a missense DCLRE1C variant was linked to trimming of TCR beta V- and J-genes.

The PCR was carried out with 60 Vbeta primers and 13 Jbeta primers. In the original workflow: It was a later analysis that counted about 80 million unique TCR beta chains, of which 9.5 million to 14 million were shared. Libraries were prepared by immunoSEQ multiplex PCR; TCRdb keeps only in-frame clonotypes and omits some of them. That table furnishes V, J and clone size, whereas the DNA furnished D and trimming. The table includes more than 110,000 clones, about 73% detected once. Remarks on this clone: No antigen is known for it.

This receptor was taken from a woman aged 55 to 70 in good health and CMV-seropositive. The sequencing input was PBMCs.

Here the CDR3 reads CASSFTGTSNEQFF. The CDR3 DNA reads as TGTGCCAGCAGCTTTACCGGGACTAGCAATGAGCAGTTCTTC. The chain employs TRBV7-3 and TRBJ2-1, with TRBD2 matching 8 bases. The CDR3 has 14 amino acids. The V gene's germline CDR1 is SGHTA and CDR2 FQGTGA. The V segment lost 3 bases and the J segment 6 bases; nucleotides outside the gene matches: 4. Variable domain in full (rest from reference TRBV7-3 and TRBJ2-1): GAGVSQTPSNKVTEKGKYVELRCDPISGHTALYWYRQSLGQGPEFLIYFQGTGAADDSGLPNDRFFAVRPEGSVSTLKIQRTERGDSAVYLCASSFTGTSNEQFFGPGTRLTVL.